Listed below are T cell receptor beta chains from one sample, sequenced in a study of vaccination effects on CD4 cells after COVID-19. Generated by immunoSEQ multiplex PCR, the TCRdb table keeps only in-frame clones and is missing some. The sample shows 10,000 or so clones, roughly 70% of them seen only once. These TCRs' antigens remain unknown. The sample here was CD4+ T cells from PBMCs cultured with HCoV-229E spike peptides, taken before COVID-19 vaccination. Every receptor here comes from a human donor who received a COVID-19 vaccine. CDR3s include the opening cysteine and the closing phenylalanine or tryptophan. The order of the fields is clone size, V gene, J gene, D gene, CDR3 DNA, CDR3 protein. The D gene is left open where the match is weak. Clone size appears in some rows only: once, few, many, or a class for an expanded clone.

NA	TRBV28	TRBJ2-1	NA	TGTGCCAGCTCTGGGTACAATGAGCAGTTCTTC	CASSGYNEQFF
NA	TRBV5-1	TRBJ1-1	NA	TGCGCCAGCAGCTTGGTTCCAGGCAACACTGAAGCTTTCTTT	CASSLVPGNTEAFF
NA	TRBV28	TRBJ2-5	TRBD2	TGTGCCAGCACAGGGCCCGGGGGGGGAGAGACCCAGTACTTC	CASTGPGGGETQYF
NA	TRBV5-6	TRBJ2-7	NA	TGTGCCAGCAGCTTCATTGGGGAGCAGTCATACGAGCAGTACTTC	CASSFIGEQSYEQYF
NA	TRBV6-1	TRBJ1-2	TRBD1	TGTGCCAGCAGTGAATATCACAGGGGGCCCGATGGCTACACCTTC	CASSEYHRGPDGYTF
few	TRBV11-2	TRBJ2-1	TRBD2	TGTGCCAGCAGCTTAGATCCCTCGGGAGGGACATACAATGAGCAGTTCTTC	CASSLDPSGGTYNEQFF
few	TRBV7-8	TRBJ1-4	NA	TGTGCCAGCACCTTCCGGGACTTGAGGAACGAAAAACTGTTTTTT	CASTFRDLRNEKLFF
NA	TRBV7-9	TRBJ2-1	NA	TGTGCCAGCAGCCCATACGAGGGCGGGTCCTACAATGAGCAGTTCTTC	CASSPYEGGSYNEQFF
NA	TRBV2	TRBJ2-2	NA	TGTGCCAGCAGGGTGGAGGGGGGCCTCACCGGGGAGCTGTTTTTT	CASRVEGGLTGELFF
NA	TRBV5-1	TRBJ1-5	TRBD1	TGCGCCAGCAGCTTGGGGGGGACAGACTATAGCAATCAGCCCCAGCATTTT	CASSLGGTDYSNQPQHF
NA	TRBV19	TRBJ2-2	TRBD2	TGTGCCAGTAGTATAGATCTATGGCGGGGGTCCGGGGAGCTGTTTTTT	CASSIDLWRGSGELFF
NA	TRBV2	TRBJ2-5	NA	TGTGCCAGCAGTGTTGAGGAGACCCAGTACTTC	CASSVEETQYF
NA	TRBV19	TRBJ1-5	NA	TGTGCCAGTAGTATCTTGGGGTTGCTAGGCAATCAGCCCCAGCATTTT	CASSILGLLGNQPQHF
NA	TRBV10-3	TRBJ2-3	NA	TGTGCCATCAGTGGTGGTAGCGTAAGCACAGATACGCAGTATTTT	CAISGGSVSTDTQYF
few	TRBV28	TRBJ2-3	NA	TGTGCCAGCAGTCCCTTGGGAGGAGATACGCAGTATTTT	CASSPLGGDTQYF
NA	TRBV4-1	TRBJ1-3	NA	TGCGCCAGCAGCCAAGAACGCAGGGCCTCTGGAAACACCATATATTTT	CASSQERRASGNTIYF
NA	TRBV6-2/TRBV6-3	TRBJ1-1	NA	TGTGCCAGCAGCCGCCTGGCAGGGTTTTCGGAAGCTTTCTTT	CASSRLAGFSEAFF
NA	TRBV9	TRBJ1-2	NA	TGTGCCAGCAGCGTAGGGACTGGCGGGTGGGGCTACACCTTC	CASSVGTGGWGYTF
NA	TRBV9	TRBJ1-3	NA	TGTGCCAGCAGCGGCGCCCCGGACTCTGGAAACACCATATATTTT	CASSGAPDSGNTIYF
once	TRBV30	TRBJ1-4	NA	TGTGCCTGGAGTATAAGAGAAAAACTGTTTTTT	CAWSIREKLFF
NA	TRBV19	TRBJ2-3	NA	TGTGCCAGTAGTACTAGCAGCGGGGATACGCAGTATTTT	CASSTSSGDTQYF
NA	TRBV5-4	TRBJ1-2	NA	TGTGCCAGCAGCTCCGGTCAGGGGAACTATGGCTACACCTTC	CASSSGQGNYGYTF
NA	TRBV6-5	TRBJ2-7	NA	TGTGCCAGTAAAGACGACAGGGACTACCCCTACGAGCAGTACTTC	CASKDDRDYPYEQYF
NA	TRBV28	TRBJ2-5	TRBD1	TGTGCCAGCAGTCGGGCAGGGGGCAACCCAGAGACCCAGTACTTC	CASSRAGGNPETQYF
NA	TRBV7-2	TRBJ1-1	TRBD1	TGTGCCAGCAGCTTCCGGGACAGGGGGCGTCGGGGCACTGAAGCTTTCTTT	CASSFRDRGRRGTEAFF
few	TRBV19	TRBJ2-3	TRBD2	TGTGCCAGTAGTTCCCCGACTAGCGGAGACTTCACAGATACGCAGTATTTT	CASSSPTSGDFTDTQYF
NA	TRBV6-5	TRBJ1-2	TRBD1	TGTGCCAGCAGTTCTACAGGGGCGCGGGCTAACTATGGCTACACCTTC	CASSSTGARANYGYTF
NA	TRBV7-9	TRBJ1-5	NA	TGTGCCAGCAGCTTAGGACCCGGCAATCAGCCCCAGCATTTT	CASSLGPGNQPQHF
NA	TRBV25-1	TRBJ1-4	NA	TGTGCCAGCAGTGAATTGGAAAAACTGTTTTTT	CASSELEKLFF
NA	TRBV6-2/TRBV6-3	TRBJ1-2	NA	TGTGCCAGCAGTTCCGTGATGGGCGCGGGCTATGGCTACACCTTC	CASSSVMGAGYGYTF
NA	TRBV2	TRBJ2-1	TRBD2	TGTGCCAGCAGGAAGTCCATTTGGACTAGCGGAGATGAGCAGTTCTTC	CASRKSIWTSGDEQFF
NA	TRBV5-6	TRBJ2-5	NA	TGTGCCAGCAGCCCAAGTAGAGGTAGCCAAGAGACCCAGTACTTC	CASSPSRGSQETQYF
NA	TRBV18	TRBJ1-2	NA	TGTGCCAGCTCACCAGAGCAGCAGGGGCTCCTTGGGGGCTACACCTTC	CASSPEQQGLLGGYTF
NA	TRBV4-1	TRBJ1-2	NA	TGCGCCAGCAGCCAACTTCCCACAGGCGCGGTGGATGGCTACACCTTC	CASSQLPTGAVDGYTF
NA	TRBV10-1	TRBJ1-4	NA	TGCGCCAGTCCCCGGGGGGGCCGGGAAAAACTGTTTTTT	CASPRGGREKLFF
few	TRBV6-5	TRBJ2-7	NA	TGTGCCAGCAGTTACACTCGGACAGTTACCTACGAGCAGTACTTC	CASSYTRTVTYEQYF
NA	TRBV30	TRBJ1-1	NA	TGTGCCTGGAGTGTCGATTTGTCAGAAGCTTTCTTT	CAWSVDLSEAFF
NA	TRBV2	TRBJ1-2	NA	TGTGCCGGACGGACGGGAGCTAACTATGGCTACACCTTC	CAGRTGANYGYTF
NA	TRBV6-2/TRBV6-3	TRBJ2-3	TRBD1	TGTGCCAGCAGTTACCAGTCGATGACAGGGCACACAGATACGCAGTATTTT	CASSYQSMTGHTDTQYF
NA	TRBV3-1/TRBV3-2	TRBJ2-1	NA	TGTGCCAGCAGCCAAGGGACGAGTCGTAGTGAGCAGTTCTTC	CASSQGTSRSEQFF
NA	TRBV30	TRBJ1-6	TRBD1	TGTGCCTGGATCCCCGGGACAGGGCGTTATTCACCCCTCCACTTT	CAWIPGTGRYSPLHF
NA	TRBV2	TRBJ1-2	NA	TGTGCCAGCAGTGATGGCAGATCTAACTATGGCTACACCTTC	CASSDGRSNYGYTF
NA	TRBV28	TRBJ1-5	TRBD1	TGTGCCAGCCTAGGGACAGGGGGGAATCGTGCGCCCCAGCATTTT	CASLGTGGNRAPQHF
NA	TRBV2	TRBJ2-1	NA	TGTGCCAGCCTACTGGAGGGGGCGATGTCTCAGTTCTTC	CASLLEGAMSQFF
NA	TRBV9	TRBJ2-7	NA	TGTGCCAGCAGCCGTAGGACTGGTTACGAGCAGTACTTC	CASSRRTGYEQYF
NA	TRBV6-1	TRBJ2-7	TRBD1	TGTGCCAGCAGTTTATACAGGGGATCGGACGAGCAGTACTTC	CASSLYRGSDEQYF
NA	TRBV27	TRBJ1-2	NA	TGTGCCAGCAGTCCCGGGGGGGCGAACTATGGCTACACCTTC	CASSPGGANYGYTF
NA	TRBV25-1	TRBJ1-2	NA	TGTGCCAGCAGTGAAGCCACCGATCCTAACTATGGCTACACCTTC	CASSEATDPNYGYTF
NA	TRBV7-6	TRBJ2-1	NA	TGTGCCAGCAGCTTAGAGGGCGCGAACAATGAGCAGTTCTTC	CASSLEGANNEQFF
few	TRBV7-3	TRBJ1-4	NA	TGTGCCAGCATCTGGGGGGAGGGGATAACGGCTAATGAAAAACTGTTTTTT	CASIWGEGITANEKLFF
NA	TRBV2	TRBJ1-5	NA	TGTGCCAGCAGTTCAGGGTTGGGCAATCAGCCCCAGCATTTT	CASSSGLGNQPQHF
NA	TRBV7-2	TRBJ2-3	NA	TGTGCCAGCAGCTTAGGGAACGGGGGAATGGATACGCAGTATTTT	CASSLGNGGMDTQYF
NA	TRBV5-8	TRBJ2-2	TRBD2	TGTGCCAGCAGCTTGGGACTAGCGGGAGTACAGACCGGGGAGCTGTTTTTT	CASSLGLAGVQTGELFF
NA	TRBV10-3	TRBJ2-3	NA	TGTGCCATCAGTGAAATGGCAGATACGCAGTATTTT	CAISEMADTQYF
NA	TRBV5-4	TRBJ1-1	TRBD1	TGTGCCAGCAGCTTGCTGGGGGACAGGGGTGCTTTCTTT	CASSLLGDRGAFF
NA	TRBV9	TRBJ1-5	NA	TGTGCCAGCAGTGGACTCTCCGGCCAGCCCCAGCATTTT	CASSGLSGQPQHF
NA	TRBV30	TRBJ1-5	TRBD1	TGTGCCTGGAGTGTACAGGGGGCGCTTCGAAAGCCCCAGCATTTT	CAWSVQGALRKPQHF